The clone carrying this T cell receptor (beta chain) occurred once. TCRdb keeps only in-frame clones here, not all; method: immunoSEQ multiplex PCR. The sample shows 700,000 to 750,000 clones, 75% to 90% of them seen only once. This CDR3 is built from 17 residues. Trimming pared 5 bases from V and 0 bases from J, leaving 17 bases between. Germline CDR1 and CDR2: LGHNT and FRNRAP. These data originate in a study of shared T cell receptors in the human thymus. These data were also filed under a second study, of human thymus T cells. That work adds: The source of the thymus tissue was resections taken during corrective heart surgery. Reports from related research described highly overlapping thymic repertoires among unrelated individuals.

The chain recombines TRBV12-5 with TRBJ2-4; possible D gene TRBD2, 6 bases. The sequence was collected from a girl under three years old with a congenital heart defect. Sequencing used thymocytes. CDR3 nucleotides: TGTGCTAGTGGTCCAGGTATTGGGAGGTTAGCCAAAAACATTCAGTACTTC. Protein sequence: CASGPGIGRLAKNIQYF. Complete variable domain (other parts from reference TRBV12-5 and TRBJ2-4): DARVTQTPRHKVTEMGQEVTMRCQPILGHNTVFWYRQTMMQGLELLAYFRNRAPLDDSGMPKDRFSAEMPDATLATLKIQPSEPRDSAVYFCASGPGIGRLAKNIQYFGAGTRLSVL.